This is a list of T cell receptor beta chains from one sample in a study of blood T cells in healthy people across ages. One entry per CDR3 protein, called by TCRdb with MiXCR from the 5' RACE reads. The sample lists approximately 1,700,000 distinct CDR3 sequences, around 40% occurring once. The source material was blood. The receptors come from a human donor in good health. Each CDR3 is given with its conserved first and last residue.

j_call v_call cdr3_aa
TRBJ2-5 TRBV6-8 CASSYSTGGQETRYF
TRBJ1-2 TRBV25-1 CASSEYEDSNYGYTF
TRBJ2-1 TRBV6-2/TRBV6-3 CASSSQGRGNEQFF
TRBJ1-1 TRBV6-5 CASSFNFGVPEAFF
TRBJ1-2 TRBV7-2 CASSPPAACGYTF
TRBJ1-1 TRBV5-1 CASSLVGGLRTEAFF
TRBJ1-5 TRBV4-1 CASSQGEGAVNQPQHF
TRBJ2-1 TRBV5-5 CASSPEAGRRQFF
TRBJ2-3 TRBV18 CTSSNRIRGSTDTQYF
TRBJ1-2 TRBV29-1 CSVEPGQTNYGYTF
TRBJ2-3 TRBV11-3 CASSPRQFRRDAQYF
TRBJ2-5 TRBV27 CASRSNMYQETQYF
TRBJ1-4 TRBV6-6 CASSYRQGVEKLFF
TRBJ1-5 TRBV5-8 CASSDGTGYSNQPQHF
TRBJ1-2 TRBV4-3 CASSQDLGDSRGYTF
TRBJ2-7 TRBV6-2/TRBV6-3 CASSPTRGEQYF
TRBJ1-2 TRBV27 CASSLRRDVRGYTF
TRBJ2-1 TRBV18 CASSPPGGNFYNEQFF
TRBJ2-7 TRBV7-3 CASSLGQVSSYEQYF
. TRBV11-2 CASSSLGGDAEQYF
TRBJ2-3 TRBV20-1 CSATLHGTDTQYF
TRBJ1-2 TRBV4-1 CASSQGVDRGYGYTF
TRBJ2-7 TRBV4-2 CASSQRGGGQPYEQYF
TRBJ2-6 TRBV5-1 CASSFTGGGPGANVLTF
TRBJ1-5 TRBV6-6 CASRPRDRDNQPQHF
TRBJ2-4 TRBV4-3 CASGAGGRLDIQYF
TRBJ1-5 TRBV6-2/TRBV6-3 CASTLGQGQGQPQHF